This TCR beta chain came from a study of T cell therapy after organ transplantation (dated by TCRdb to the late 2010s). Study-wide context: Therapy products were autologous CMV-specific T cells expanded in vitro for approximately 15 days with a peptide pool of 30 HLA class I and II CMV epitopes. Each patient got up to 6 T cell doses, given every 2 weeks, and was then monitored for about seven months after finishing therapy. A median of 1.92 x 10^8 CMV-specific T cells was administered to patients across 2 to 6 intravenous infusions. Only about 80% of the 10 patients had long-term post-therapy samples available. Pretherapy peripheral blood samples were collected before commencement of T cell therapy. An open-label phase I trial of autologous CMV-specific adoptive T cell therapy in solid-organ transplant recipients was the basis for the study, which was a follow-up TRBV repertoire analysis. Among the ten patients, eight were classed as clinical responders, while two were classed as nonresponders.

CDR3 length: 13 amino acids, cysteine to phenylalanine. The DNA shown is the 39-base CDR3, in frame from base 1. CDR1 and CDR2 are drawn from the germline V gene: SGHAT, FQNNGV. The germline ends are 3 bases apart after V is trimmed by 0 bases and J by 0 bases. The time point label of this sample denotes: before start of T cell therapy. The patients had received solid-organ transplants and had cytomegalovirus that was drug-resistant/recurrent. Some ten people from the trial were chosen for repertoire analysis because post-therapy peripheral blood mononuclear cells were available from them. Viable CD3+CD8+CD4- lymphocytes were sorted from PBMCs on a BD FACSAria III. The Qiagen DNeasy Kit was used to extract genomic DNA from the sorted cells. A word on this clone: No cognate antigen has been identified for it. Qualities for individual bases were not recorded, and no much larger clone is one base off.

Broad study findings and their caveats: Post-therapy reconstitution appeared to include both transferred clonotypes and endogenous clonotypes not detected in the therapy products. Marked pretherapy clonal expansions with minimal repertoire change after therapy were observed in nonresponders. Few detected expansions in nonresponders may reflect reduced sample coverage from poor CD8+ T cell yield. Fold change in CD8 clonality after therapy inversely correlated with pretherapy clonality, suggesting less biased repertoires were more receptive to remodeling. Because the cohort was small, confounders such as concurrent antirejection and antiviral medications could not be assessed.

TRB CDR3 regions were amplified from genomic DNA with the immunoSEQ two-step, bias-controlled multiplex PCR assay. Sequencing of CDR3 libraries was carried out on an Illumina NextSeq 500. The study's processing was this. The immunoSEQ Analyzer platform was used for the initial alignment and bioinformatics, which included bias normalization against synthetic CDR3 analogs. V, D and J genes were annotated according to IMGT database definitions. For further TRBV analyses, VDJtools version 1.1.10 and the R package tcR version 2.2.1.11 were used with default settings. GLIPH analysis was performed with version 1.0 using default settings. To test for significant clonotype frequency changes in CDR3 sequences with at least 5 reads, a 2-sided binomial test with Benjamini-Hochberg correction (alpha = 0.01) was used. TCRdb re-hosts the immuneACCESS table, in-frame sequences only. Its copies lack some clones; in the studies checked, an unresolved V gene accounts for under half of them, and the cause for the rest is not known. That table gives V, J and clone size, and the DNA gave D and trimming. For this sample there are over 45,000 clones; about 94% appear just once. Around 3.1% of the sample is in the top ten clones.

The chain links TRBV11-2 with TRBJ2-7, with the D gene call left open. The source was CD8+ T cells from blood, collected before autologous CMV-specific T cell therapy. The receptor's source is a human patient who had received a solid organ transplant and had CMV disease. The nucleotide sequence is given as TGTGCCAGCAGCTTAGATCTCTCCTACGAGCAGTACTTC. This yields the protein CASSLDLSYEQYF.